This T cell receptor (beta chain) was sequenced in a study of T-cell reconstitution after alpha-beta-depleted transplantation in children. Study outcomes and limitations: Newly produced T cells mostly accounted for T-cell counts and diversity one year post-transplant. Expanded graft clones, several hundred of them, were reportedly the source of alpha-beta T cells about two months after transplant.

Concerning this clonotype: Its antigen is unknown.

Preparation of the TCRbeta library involved a method that used unique molecular identifiers. Using its own MiXCR run on the PCR reads, TCRdb lists one record per CDR3 protein. The sample contains approximately 300,000 distinct CDR3 sequences, approximately 7.3% of which appear only once. CDR1 SGHRS and CDR2 YFSETQ come from the germline V gene. Trimming shortened V by 7 bases and J by 0 bases, and 13 bases separated the two germline ends. The CDR3 runs to 15 residues. This specimen was peripheral blood, taken 360 days after TCRalphabeta/CD19-depleted stem cell transplant. The chain employs TRBV5-1 and TRBJ1-4, with D perhaps matching TRBD1 (6 bases). The sequence derives from a female patient aged 2-10 years who had a stem cell transplant for Fanconi anemia, so the T cells may come from the graft donor. The CDR3 sequence: CASRRDTSTNEKLFF. DNA of the CDR3: TGCGCCAGCCGCCGGGACACCTCAACTAATGAAAAACTGTTTTTT.